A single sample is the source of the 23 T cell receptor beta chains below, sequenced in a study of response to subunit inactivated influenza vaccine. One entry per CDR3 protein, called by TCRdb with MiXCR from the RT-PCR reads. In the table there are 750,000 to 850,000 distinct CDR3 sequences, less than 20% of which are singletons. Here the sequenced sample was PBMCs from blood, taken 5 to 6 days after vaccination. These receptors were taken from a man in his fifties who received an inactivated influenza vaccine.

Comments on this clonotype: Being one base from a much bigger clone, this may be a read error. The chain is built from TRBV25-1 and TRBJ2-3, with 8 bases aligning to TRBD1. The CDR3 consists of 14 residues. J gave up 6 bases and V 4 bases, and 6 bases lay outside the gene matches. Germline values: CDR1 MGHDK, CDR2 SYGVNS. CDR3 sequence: CASSGTGRTDTQYF. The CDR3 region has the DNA TGTGCCAGCAGTGGGACAGGGCGAACGGATACGCAGTATTTT. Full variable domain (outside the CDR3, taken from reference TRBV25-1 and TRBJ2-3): EADIYQTPRYLVIGTGKKITLECSQTMGHDKMYWYQQDPGMELHLIHYSYGVNSTEKGDLSSESTVSRIRTEHFPLTLESARPSHTSQYLCASSGTGRTDTQYFGPGTRLTVL.

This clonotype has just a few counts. CDR3 nucleotide sequence: TGTGCCACCCGACAGGGGAACCAAGAGACCCAGTACTTC. As protein: CATRQGNQETQYF. The gene calls are TRBV28 and TRBJ2-5; 8 nucleotides match TRBD1. The ends lost 10 bases at V and 0 bases at J; junction bases unmatched: 4. Germline values: CDR1 MDHEN, CDR2 SYDVKM. The CDR3 extends over 13 amino acids.

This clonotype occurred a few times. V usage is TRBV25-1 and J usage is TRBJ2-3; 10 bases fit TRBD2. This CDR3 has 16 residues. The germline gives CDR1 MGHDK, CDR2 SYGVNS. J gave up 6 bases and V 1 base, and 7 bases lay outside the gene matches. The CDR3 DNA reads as TGTGCCAGCAGTGAATGGCTAGCGGGAGAAGCTGATACGCAGTATTTT. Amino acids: CASSEWLAGEADTQYF.

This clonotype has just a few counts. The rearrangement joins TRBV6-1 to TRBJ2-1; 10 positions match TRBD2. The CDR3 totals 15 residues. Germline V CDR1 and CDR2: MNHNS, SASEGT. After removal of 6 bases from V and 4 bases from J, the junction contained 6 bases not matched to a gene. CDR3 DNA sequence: TGTGCCAGCAGAAGTACTAGCGGGGCGTACAATGAGCAGTTCTTC. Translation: CASRSTSGAYNEQFF.

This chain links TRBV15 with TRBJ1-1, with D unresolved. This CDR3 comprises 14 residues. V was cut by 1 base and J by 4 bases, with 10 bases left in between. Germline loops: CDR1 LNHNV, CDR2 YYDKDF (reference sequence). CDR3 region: CATSRGGGSTEAFF. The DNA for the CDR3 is TGTGCCACCAGCAGAGGAGGAGGAAGCACTGAAGCTTTCTTT.

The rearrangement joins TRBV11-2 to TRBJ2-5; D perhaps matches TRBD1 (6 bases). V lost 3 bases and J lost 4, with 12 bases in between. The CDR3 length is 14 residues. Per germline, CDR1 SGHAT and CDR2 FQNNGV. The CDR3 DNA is TGTGCCAGCAGCTTTACAGGGACGCTAGAGACCCAGTACTTC. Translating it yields CASSFTGTLETQYF.

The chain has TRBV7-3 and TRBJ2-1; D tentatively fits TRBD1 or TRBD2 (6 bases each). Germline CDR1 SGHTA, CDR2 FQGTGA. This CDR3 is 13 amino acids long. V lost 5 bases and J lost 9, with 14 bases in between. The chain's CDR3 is CASSPDGGGEQFF. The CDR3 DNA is TGTGCCAGCAGCCCCGACGGAGGGGGTGAGCAGTTCTTC. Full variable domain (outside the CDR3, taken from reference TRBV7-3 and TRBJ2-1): GAGVSQTPSNKVTEKGKYVELRCDPISGHTALYWYRQSLGQGPEFLIYFQGTGAADDSGLPNDRFFAVRPEGSVSTLKIQRTERGDSAVYLCASSPDGGGEQFFGPGTRLTVL.

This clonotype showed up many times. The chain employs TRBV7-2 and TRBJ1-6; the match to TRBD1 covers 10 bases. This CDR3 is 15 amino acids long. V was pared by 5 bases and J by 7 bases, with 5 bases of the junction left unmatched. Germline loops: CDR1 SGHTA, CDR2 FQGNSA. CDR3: CASSLTGGSNSPLHF. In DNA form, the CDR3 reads TGTGCCAGCAGCCTGACAGGGGGCTCGAATTCACCCCTCCACTTT.

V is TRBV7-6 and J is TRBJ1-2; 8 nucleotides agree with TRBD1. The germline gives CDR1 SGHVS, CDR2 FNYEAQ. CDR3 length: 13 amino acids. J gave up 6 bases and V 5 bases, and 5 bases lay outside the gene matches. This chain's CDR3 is CASSGRTGNGYTF. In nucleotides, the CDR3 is TGTGCCAGCAGCGGTCGGACAGGGAATGGCTACACCTTC.

The CDR3, as DNA: TGCGCCAGCAGCCAAGATTCTAGGTCTGGTGAGCAGTTCTTC. Amino acid sequence: CASSQDSRSGEQFF. This chain uses TRBV4-3 with TRBJ2-1; no clear D gene. This CDR3 region has 14 residues. The germline V gene encodes CDR1 LGHNA and CDR2 YSLEER. Trimming stripped 0 bases from V and 9 bases from J, with 12 bases between.

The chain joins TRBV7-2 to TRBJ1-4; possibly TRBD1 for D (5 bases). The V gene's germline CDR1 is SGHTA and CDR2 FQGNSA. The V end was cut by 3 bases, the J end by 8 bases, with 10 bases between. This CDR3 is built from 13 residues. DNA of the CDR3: TGTGCCAGCAGCTTCGGGGGGAGAGAAAAACTGTTTTTT. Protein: CASSFGGREKLFF.

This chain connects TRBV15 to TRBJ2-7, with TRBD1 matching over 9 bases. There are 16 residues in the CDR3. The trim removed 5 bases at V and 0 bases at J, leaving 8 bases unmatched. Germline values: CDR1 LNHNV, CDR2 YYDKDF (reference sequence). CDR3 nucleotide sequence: TGTGCCACCAGCGTTGAGGGGGGACAGGGCTCCTACGAGCAGTACTTC. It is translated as CATSVEGGQGSYEQYF.

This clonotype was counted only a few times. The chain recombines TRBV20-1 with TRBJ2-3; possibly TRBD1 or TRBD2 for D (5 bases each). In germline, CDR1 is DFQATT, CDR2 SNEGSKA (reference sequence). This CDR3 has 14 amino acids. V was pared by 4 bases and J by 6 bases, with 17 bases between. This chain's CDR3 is CSAIGTLNADTQYF. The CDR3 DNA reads TGCAGTGCTATCGGGACCCTAAACGCGGATACGCAGTATTTT.

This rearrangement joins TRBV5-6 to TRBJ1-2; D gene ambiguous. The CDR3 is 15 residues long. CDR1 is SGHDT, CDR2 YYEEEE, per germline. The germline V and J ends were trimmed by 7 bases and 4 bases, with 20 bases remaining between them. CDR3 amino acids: CASGTQGQRGYGYTF. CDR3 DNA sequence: TGTGCCAGCGGAACACAAGGTCAGAGAGGCTATGGCTACACCTTC.

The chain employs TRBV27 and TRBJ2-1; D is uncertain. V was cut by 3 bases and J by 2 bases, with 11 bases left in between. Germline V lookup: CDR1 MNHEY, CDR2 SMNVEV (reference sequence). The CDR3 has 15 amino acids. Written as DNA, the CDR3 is TGTGCCAGCAGTTTCGAGTGGTCGACCTACAATGAGCAGTTCTTC. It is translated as CASSFEWSTYNEQFF.

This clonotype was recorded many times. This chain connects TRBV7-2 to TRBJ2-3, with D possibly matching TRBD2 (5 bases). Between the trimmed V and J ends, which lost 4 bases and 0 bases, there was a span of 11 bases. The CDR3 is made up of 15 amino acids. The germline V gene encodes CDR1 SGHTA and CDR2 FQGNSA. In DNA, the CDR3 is TGTGCCAGCAGCTCCTCTAGCAGCAGCACAGATACGCAGTATTTT. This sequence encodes CASSSSSSSTDTQYF.

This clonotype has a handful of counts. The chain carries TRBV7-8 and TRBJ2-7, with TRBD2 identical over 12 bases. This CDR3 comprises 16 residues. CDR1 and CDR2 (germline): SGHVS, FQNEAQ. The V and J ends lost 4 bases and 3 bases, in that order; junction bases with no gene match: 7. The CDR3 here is CASSSKTSGSHYEQYF. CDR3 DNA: TGTGCCAGCAGCTCAAAGACTAGCGGGAGCCACTACGAGCAGTACTTC.

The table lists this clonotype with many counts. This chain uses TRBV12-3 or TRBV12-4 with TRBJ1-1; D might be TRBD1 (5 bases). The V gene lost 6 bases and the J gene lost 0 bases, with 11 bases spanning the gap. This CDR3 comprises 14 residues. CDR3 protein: CASRASGLNTEAFF. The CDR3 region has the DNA TGTGCCAGCAGGGCTTCAGGGTTGAACACTGAAGCTTTCTTT.

The CDR3 nucleotides are TGCAGTGCTAGAGATTTCAGGGGCGGGGACACTGAAGCTTTCTTT. Its translation is CSARDFRGGDTEAFF. The chain joins TRBV20-1 to TRBJ1-1, with TRBD1 as a possible D gene (6 bases). V was cut by 0 bases and J by 3 bases, with 14 bases left in between. The CDR3 runs to 15 residues. Germline CDR1 and CDR2: DFQATT and SNEGSKA (reference sequence).

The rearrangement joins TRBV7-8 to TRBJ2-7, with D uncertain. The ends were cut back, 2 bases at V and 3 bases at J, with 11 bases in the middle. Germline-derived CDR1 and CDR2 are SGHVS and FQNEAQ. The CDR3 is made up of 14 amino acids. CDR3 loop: CASSLLSNDYEQYF. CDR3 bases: TGTGCCAGCAGCTTACTATCTAATGACTACGAGCAGTACTTC.

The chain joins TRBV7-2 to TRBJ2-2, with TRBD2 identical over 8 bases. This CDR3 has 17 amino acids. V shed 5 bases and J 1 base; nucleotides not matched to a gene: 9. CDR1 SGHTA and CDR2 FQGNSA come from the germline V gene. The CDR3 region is CASSPRTRGGNTGELFF. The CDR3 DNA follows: TGTGCCAGCAGCCCCAGGACACGGGGGGGGAACACCGGGGAGCTGTTTTTT.

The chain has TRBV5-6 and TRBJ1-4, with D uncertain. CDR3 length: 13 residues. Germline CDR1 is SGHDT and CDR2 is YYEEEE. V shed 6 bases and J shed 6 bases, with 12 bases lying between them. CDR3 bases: TGTGCCAGCATCGGGGTAGAGGATGAAAAACTGTTTTTT. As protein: CASIGVEDEKLFF.

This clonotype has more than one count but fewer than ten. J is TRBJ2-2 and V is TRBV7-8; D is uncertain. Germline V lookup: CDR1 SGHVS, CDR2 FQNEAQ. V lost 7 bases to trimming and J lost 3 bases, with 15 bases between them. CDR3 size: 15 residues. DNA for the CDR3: TGTGCCAGCACCCCCCTAGGTTACGACACCGGGGAGCTGTTTTTT. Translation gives CASTPLGYDTGELFF.